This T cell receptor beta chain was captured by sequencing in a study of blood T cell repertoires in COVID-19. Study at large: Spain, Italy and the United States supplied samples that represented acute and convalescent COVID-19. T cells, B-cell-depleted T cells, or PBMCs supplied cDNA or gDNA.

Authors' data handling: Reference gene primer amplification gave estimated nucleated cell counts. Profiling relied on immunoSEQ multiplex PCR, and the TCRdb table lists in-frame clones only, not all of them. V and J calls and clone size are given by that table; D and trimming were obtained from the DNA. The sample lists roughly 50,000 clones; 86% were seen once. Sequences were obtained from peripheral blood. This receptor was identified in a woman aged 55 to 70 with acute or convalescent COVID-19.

The CDR3 spells CASGTRGQSGETQYF. Written as DNA, the CDR3 is TGTGCCAGCGGTACGAGAGGACAATCCGGGGAGACCCAGTACTTC. This chain connects TRBV2 to TRBJ2-5; TRBD1 is a possible D gene (5 bases). V shed 8 bases and J shed 5 bases, with 21 bases lying between them. This CDR3 has 15 amino acids. Germline CDR1 and CDR2: SNHLY and FYNNEI.